A single sample is the source of the 20 T cell receptor beta chains below, sequenced in a study of blood T cell repertoires in COVID-19. Some clones are missing from TCRdb's copy, which holds only in-frame ones; the method was immunoSEQ multiplex PCR. The table has about 280,000 clones, more than 80% seen once. Sequencing was done on a sample of peripheral blood. The receptors were sampled from a young woman with active or convalescent COVID-19.

This chain connects TRBV11-3 to TRBJ1-2; D is ambiguous. CDR1 and CDR2 (germline): SGHNT, YENEEA. The ends were cut back, 5 bases at V and 2 bases at J, with 27 bases in the middle. CDR3 size: 19 residues. The CDR3 nucleotides read TGTGCCAGCAGCGTCTCAACCCCCCTCTTAAACCTAGTCAACTATGGCTACACCTTC. Its translation is CASSVSTPLLNLVNYGYTF.

The CDR3 here is CASSLTGLNTYEQYF. CDR3 DNA sequence: TGTGCCAGCAGCTTAACTGGACTCAACACCTACGAGCAGTACTTC. V gene TRBV7-2 combines with J gene TRBJ2-7; possibly TRBD2 for D (5 bases). Germline CDR1 reads SGHTA; CDR2 reads FQGNSA. The V end was cut by 2 bases, the J end by 2 bases, with 13 bases between. The CDR3 has 15 residues. Looking up the rest from reference TRBV7-2 and TRBJ2-7 gives the full variable domain: GAGVSQSPSNKVTEKGKDVELRCDPISGHTALYWYRQSLGQGLEFLIYFQGNSAPDKSGLPSDRFSAERTGGSVSTLTIQRTQQEDSAVYLCASSLTGLNTYEQYFGPGTRLTVT.

The chain recombines TRBV5-4 with TRBJ1-2; the D gene is possibly TRBD1 (5 bases). The germline gives CDR1 SGHNT, CDR2 YYREEE (reference sequence). There are 13 residues in the CDR3. V was shortened by 7 bases and J by 3 bases, with 13 bases between the two germline ends. The CDR3 DNA is TGTGCCAGCCGGGGGAGGCGTGACTATGGCTACACCTTC. Residues: CASRGRRDYGYTF.

The V call is TRBV30, the J call TRBJ2-2, with no clear D. CDR1 and CDR2 (germline): GTSNPN, SVGIG (reference sequence). Between the trimmed V and J ends, which lost 8 bases and 8 bases, there was a span of 18 bases. The CDR3 runs to 13 residues. The CDR3 DNA sequence: TGTGCCAGATCACAGAGTCTTCAGGGGGAGCTGTTTTTT. Protein: CARSQSLQGELFF. The variable domain in full, with the rest retrieved from reference TRBV30 and TRBJ2-2, is SQTIHQWPATLVQPVGSPLSLECTVEGTSNPNLYWYRQAAGRGLQLLFYSVGIGQISSEVPQNLSASRPQDRQFILSSKKLLLSDSGFYLCARSQSLQGELFFGEGSRLTVL.

The chain is built from TRBV30 and TRBJ1-2; no reliable D call. The germline CDR1 and CDR2 sequences are GTSNPN and SVGIG (reference sequence). The CDR3 has 12 residues. V was pared by 0 bases and J by 7 bases, with 9 bases between. The CDR3 region has the DNA TGTGCCTGGAGTGTTAATACAGCTGGCTACACCTTC. This encodes CAWSVNTAGYTF.

This clone has only a few counts. J is TRBJ2-1 and V is TRBV6-2 or TRBV6-3; D remains ambiguous. V lost 5 bases and J lost 2, with 13 bases in between. This CDR3 region has 15 residues. Germline-derived CDR1 and CDR2 are MNHEY and SVGEGT. The CDR3 DNA reads TGTGCCAGCAGTCCCCTGCGCGAGACCTACAATGAGCAGTTCTTC. It is translated as CASSPLRETYNEQFF.

The V and J genes are TRBV19 and TRBJ1-1, with a weak D call TRBD1 (5 bases). V was trimmed by 4 bases and J by 5 bases, leaving 8 bases between them. CDR3 length equals 12 residues. The germline V gene has CDR1 LNHDA and CDR2 SQIVND (reference sequence). CDR3 sequence: CASSKGWTEAFF. In DNA form, the CDR3 reads TGTGCCAGTAGTAAGGGGTGGACTGAAGCTTTCTTT.

The rearrangement joins TRBV4-3 to TRBJ2-1; 9 bases fit TRBD2. The V segment lost 2 bases and the J segment 4 bases; nucleotides outside the gene matches: 3. The CDR3 is 15 amino acids. Germline assignment: CDR1 LGHNA and CDR2 YSLEER. This CDR3 reads CASSQRRGGYNEQFF. The CDR3 nucleotides are TGCGCCAGCAGCCAAAGGCGGGGGGGGTACAATGAGCAGTTCTTC.

This clone was picked up a small number of times. V usage is TRBV2 and J usage is TRBJ1-6; 9 nucleotides agree with TRBD1. Trimming at V came to 9 bases and at J to 10 bases, leaving 7 bases not matched to a gene. Germline CDR1 SNHLY, CDR2 FYNNEI. The CDR3 is 13 residues long. The CDR3 protein is CARSNRGQSPLHF. CDR3 coding DNA: TGTGCCAGGTCTAACAGGGGGCAGTCACCCCTCCACTTT.

CDR3 nucleotides: TGTGCCAGCAGCAAGACAGTTACTTCCACTGAAGCTTTCTTT. Its protein product is CASSKTVTSTEAFF. The chain joins TRBV2 to TRBJ1-1; possibly TRBD1 for D (5 bases). The CDR3 consists of 14 residues. Trimming shortened V by 6 bases and J by 4 bases, and 15 bases separated the two germline ends. From germline, CDR1 is SNHLY and CDR2 FYNNEI.

The chain recombines TRBV30 with TRBJ1-4; 9 bases are shared with TRBD1. The CDR3 has 16 amino acids. Germline V gives CDR1 GTSNPN, CDR2 SVGIG (reference sequence). V was pared by 5 bases and J by 3 bases, with 10 bases of the junction left unmatched. CDR3 DNA: TGTGCCTGGGCCGACCGGACAGGGGCTGCTAATGAAAAACTGTTTTTT. Amino acids: CAWADRTGAANEKLFF.

V is TRBV20-1 and J is TRBJ2-7; possibly TRBD2 for D (5 bases). This CDR3 is 13 amino acids long. The germline V gene has CDR1 DFQATT and CDR2 SNEGSKA (reference sequence). The ends were cut back, 3 bases at V and 2 bases at J, with 11 bases in the middle. In DNA form, the CDR3 reads TGCAGTGCTAGTCCGGGGTTTGCCTACGAGCAGTACTTC. Translating gives CSASPGFAYEQYF.

The chain has TRBV18 and TRBJ2-6; D gene ambiguous. Trimming pared 2 bases from V and 1 base from J, leaving 9 bases between. The length of the CDR3 is 16 residues. CDR1 KGHSH and CDR2 LQKENI come from the germline V gene. The CDR3 region has the DNA TGTGCCAGCTCACCAAATACAGCTTCTGGGGCCAACGTCCTGACTTTC. It specifies CASSPNTASGANVLTF.

The chain employs TRBV7-3 and TRBJ2-1; 13 positions agree with TRBD2. Germline V gene lookup returns CDR1 SGHTA and CDR2 FQGTGA. The CDR3 runs 15 residues. V gave up 5 bases and J gave up 7 bases; unmatched junction bases: 5. The CDR3 region is CASSAGTSGVNEQFF. CDR3 coding DNA: TGTGCCAGCAGCGCCGGGACTAGCGGGGTAAATGAGCAGTTCTTC.

The rearrangement joins TRBV7-2 to TRBJ1-6; D possibly corresponds to TRBD1 (6 bases). Trimming removed 1 base from V and 6 bases from J, with 16 bases in between. The CDR3 runs 17 residues. From germline, CDR1 is SGHTA and CDR2 FQGNSA. CDR3 nucleotides: TGTGCCAGCAGCTTAGGGTCGGGGGGGCACGGTAATTCACCCCTCCACTTT. Its protein product is CASSLGSGGHGNSPLHF. Full variable domain (outside the CDR3, taken from reference TRBV7-2 and TRBJ1-6): GAGVSQSPSNKVTEKGKDVELRCDPISGHTALYWYRQSLGQGLEFLIYFQGNSAPDKSGLPSDRFSAERTGGSVSTLTIQRTQQEDSAVYLCASSLGSGGHGNSPLHFGNGTRLTVT.

The chain employs TRBV19 and TRBJ1-2, with 8 bases that match TRBD1. The CDR3 length is 13 residues. Trimming at V came to 6 bases and at J to 2 bases, leaving 2 bases not matched to a gene. Germline CDR1 is LNHDA and CDR2 is SQIVND (reference sequence). CDR3 in DNA: TGTGCCAGTAGCCGACAGGGGAACTATGGCTACACCTTC. Its translation: CASSRQGNYGYTF.

The gene calls are TRBV7-2 and TRBJ1-2; possibly TRBD1 for D (5 bases). This CDR3 spans 14 amino acids. Trimming shortened V by 10 bases and J by 2 bases, and 17 bases separated the two germline ends. From germline, CDR1 is SGHTA and CDR2 FQGNSA. CDR3 loop: CATHDGQTNYGYTF. The CDR3 nucleotides read TGTGCCACCCACGACGGACAAACCAACTATGGCTACACCTTC. The full variable domain, its missing parts supplied by reference TRBV7-2 and TRBJ1-2, is GAGVSQSPSNKVTEKGKDVELRCDPISGHTALYWYRQSLGQGLEFLIYFQGNSAPDKSGLPSDRFSAERTGGSVSTLTIQRTQQEDSAVYLCATHDGQTNYGYTFGSGTRLTVV.

This clone turned up a few times. The chain has TRBV29-1 and TRBJ1-2; D uncertain. Trimming took off 0 bases at V and 5 bases at J, with 22 bases between the two ends. CDR3 length equals 17 residues. Germline CDR1 SQVTM, CDR2 ANQGSEA. The CDR3 loop reads CSVEDLDEGLPYYGYTF. The CDR3 nucleotides are TGCAGCGTTGAAGATCTGGACGAGGGCCTTCCCTATTATGGCTACACCTTC.

The CDR3 is CASSHRSNEKLFF. For the CDR3, the DNA is TGTGCCAGCAGCCACAGATCCAATGAAAAACTGTTTTTT. This chain joins TRBV5-5 and TRBJ1-4; no firm D call. CDR3 size: 13 residues. Germline CDR1 SGHKS, CDR2 YYEKEE (reference sequence). V lost 4 bases and J lost 5, with 9 bases in between.

This chain joins TRBV29-1 and TRBJ1-1; 12 bases fit TRBD1. The CDR3 length is 14 residues. The germline V gene has CDR1 SQVTM and CDR2 ANQGSEA. V dropped 6 bases and J dropped 4; count of bases not matched to a gene: 6. In nucleotides, the CDR3 is TGCAGCGTGGGGACAGGGGGCCGGGGCACTGAAGCTTTCTTT. The encoded protein is CSVGTGGRGTEAFF.